A single sample is the source of the 2 T cell receptor beta chains below, sequenced in a study of early T cells in non-severe SARS-CoV-2 infection. TCRdb itself ran the 5' RACE reads through MiXCR, one entry per CDR3 protein. The table has around 77,000 distinct CDR3 sequences, 9% to 15% seen once. Specimen: whole blood, collected at baseline. These TCRs come from an adult who was a healthcare worker with PCR-confirmed SARS-CoV-2 infection or an uninfected control (not recorded which). The donor label of this sample is uncertain.

This clonotype was seen ten or more times. The V and J genes are TRBV9 and TRBJ1-1; possibly TRBD1 for D (6 bases). CDR1 and CDR2 from the germline V gene are SGDLS and YYNGEE. Trimming removed 4 bases from V and 0 bases from J, with 16 bases in between. This CDR3 spans 16 amino acids. The CDR3 nucleotides read TGTGCCAGCAGCTATGCGACAGGTCAGATGAACACTGAAGCTTTCTTT. Amino acid sequence: CASSYATGQMNTEAFF.

The sample holds a few counts of this clonotype. The chain is built from TRBV4-1 and TRBJ2-5; the match to TRBD2 covers 14 bases. V dropped 4 bases and J dropped 3; count of bases not matched to a gene: 4. The CDR3 contains 16 residues. CDR1 is MGHRA, CDR2 YSYEKL, per germline. The CDR3 is CASSLGLAGGKETQYF. The CDR3 coding sequence is TGCGCCAGCAGCCTCGGACTAGCGGGAGGAAAAGAGACCCAGTACTTC.